The 8 T cell receptor beta chains below come from one sample, sequenced in a study of blood T cell repertoires in COVID-19. Some clones are missing from TCRdb's copy, which holds only in-frame ones; the method was immunoSEQ multiplex PCR. Here the sample spans around 200,000 clones, around 83% being singletons. The source material was peripheral blood. These receptors all come from a man aged 35 to 55 with active or convalescent COVID-19.

CDR3 sequence: CASSSGGQGWGTEAFF. CDR3 nucleotides: TGTGCCAGCAGCTCCGGTGGACAGGGGTGGGGCACTGAAGCTTTCTTT. The chain couples TRBV7-2 to TRBJ1-1; 9 bases line up with TRBD1. Germline V gene data show CDR1 as SGHTA and CDR2 as FQGNSA. CDR3 length: 16 residues. The junction had 10 bases not matched to a gene; V was cut back by 4 bases and J by 4 bases.

The rearrangement joins TRBV4-1 to TRBJ2-3; weak D call: TRBD2 (6 bases). The germline gives CDR1 MGHRA, CDR2 YSYEKL. The CDR3 spans 17 residues. Trimming left V 1 base short and J 2 bases short, with 16 bases between. CDR3 DNA sequence: TGCGCCAGCAGCCAAGGTCCGGGGGACCTAGCCACAGATACGCAGTATTTT. Its protein product is CASSQGPGDLATDTQYF.

The chain couples TRBV6-1 to TRBJ2-5; 9 positions match TRBD2. This CDR3 is built from 18 residues. Germline V lookup: CDR1 MNHNS, CDR2 SASEGT. Losses at the gene ends were 1 base for V and 5 bases for J; bases not matched to a gene: 14. The CDR3 loop reads CASSEGRTSDLTGETQYF. CDR3 sequence (DNA): TGTGCCAGCAGTGAAGGGAGGACTAGCGACCTCACGGGGGAGACCCAGTACTTC.

The chain combines TRBV4-2 with TRBJ2-1; the D gene is possibly TRBD1 (5 bases). V lost 1 base to trimming and J lost 9 bases, with 13 bases between them. The CDR3 has 14 amino acids. Germline CDR1 reads LGHNA; CDR2 reads YNFKEQ. CDR3 protein: CASSQGMGQPEQFF. As DNA, the CDR3 is TGTGCCAGCAGCCAAGGGATGGGGCAGCCTGAGCAGTTCTTC.

This clone has a single count. The chain employs TRBV7-2 and TRBJ2-1; D unresolved. Germline assignment: CDR1 SGHTA and CDR2 FQGNSA. V was cut by 1 base and J by 0 bases, with 16 bases left in between. The CDR3 is 18 amino acids. This chain's CDR3 is CASSLGPRGQSSYNEQFF. For the CDR3, the DNA is TGTGCCAGCAGCTTAGGTCCTAGAGGCCAGAGCTCCTACAATGAGCAGTTCTTC.

V usage is TRBV10-3 and J usage is TRBJ1-5; no clear D. Trimming cost V 0 bases and J 6 bases, with 6 bases left between them. The V gene's germline CDR1 is ENHRY and CDR2 SYGVKD. The CDR3 is made up of 13 amino acids. In DNA form, the CDR3 reads TGTGCCATCAGTGAGTCGAACGGTCAGCCCCAGCATTTT. It yields the protein CAISESNGQPQHF.

V and J are TRBV6-4 and TRBJ1-5; D is unresolved. The CDR3 spans 12 residues. The germline CDR1 and CDR2 sequences are MRHNA and SNTAGT. V dropped 8 bases and J dropped 5 bases, with 10 bases sitting between them. DNA of the CDR3: TGTGCCAGCCGCGGACTGGATCAGCCCCAGCATTTT. Residues: CASRGLDQPQHF.

This chain connects TRBV9 to TRBJ2-6; D remains ambiguous. CDR1 and CDR2 from the germline V gene are SGDLS and YYNGEE. This CDR3 has 17 residues. V lost 0 bases, J lost 0 bases, and 10 bases lay in between. CDR3 nucleotides: TGTGCCAGCAGCGTAGCTATCGGTGTCTCTGGGGCCAACGTCCTGACTTTC. This translates into CASSVAIGVSGANVLTF.